The 9 T cell receptor beta chains given below trace back to one sample, sequenced in a study of early T cells in non-severe SARS-CoV-2 infection. TCRdb reprocessed the 5' RACE reads via MiXCR and lists one record per CDR3 protein. The sample holds about 42,000 distinct CDR3 sequences; approximately 6.9% are singletons and the top ten take under 5%. Source material: whole blood. Source of these receptors: an adult who was a healthcare worker with PCR-confirmed SARS-CoV-2 infection or an uninfected control (not recorded which).

The rearrangement uses TRBV9 and TRBJ1-4, with 9 bases fitting TRBD1. Per the germline V gene, CDR1 is SGDLS and CDR2 is YYNGEE. Unmatched junction bases numbered 2, after V lost 0 bases and J lost 2 bases. The CDR3 runs 16 residues. This chain's CDR3 is CASSVGGQGTNEKLFF. Here the CDR3 DNA reads TGTGCCAGCAGCGTAGGGGGACAGGGCACTAATGAAAAACTGTTTTTT.

The genes are TRBV6-6 and TRBJ1-1; maybe TRBD1 (5 bases). Looked up from germline, CDR1 is MNHNY and CDR2 is SVGAGI (reference sequence). Trimming took off 5 bases at V and 8 bases at J, with 9 bases between the two ends. CDR3 length: 11 amino acids. This CDR3 is CASSRDVEAFF. The CDR3 DNA follows: TGTGCCAGCAGTCGGGACGTCGAAGCTTTCTTT.

The chain joins TRBV10-3 to TRBJ1-5, with 11 bases that match TRBD1. V shed 8 bases and J 4 bases; nucleotides not matched to a gene: 4. The CDR3 consists of 14 residues. CDR1 is ENHRY and CDR2 is SYGVKD in the germline V gene. The chain's CDR3 is CAIGRDRGNQPQHF. The CDR3 DNA reads as TGTGCCATCGGCCGGGACAGGGGGAATCAGCCCCAGCATTTT.

In this sample, this clonotype turned up many times. This chain uses TRBV4-2 with TRBJ1-1, with a weak D call TRBD1 (6 bases). The CDR3 loop spans 14 amino acids. Per germline, CDR1 LGHNA and CDR2 YNFKEQ. The V gene lost 3 bases and the J gene lost 0 bases, with 8 bases spanning the gap. The CDR3 spells CASSHDRLNTEAFF. CDR3 DNA: TGTGCCAGCAGCCACGACAGGTTGAACACTGAAGCTTTCTTT.

This clonotype was detected ten times or more. The chain uses TRBV12-3 or TRBV12-4 and TRBJ2-1, with D possibly being TRBD2 (5 bases). Between the trimmed V and J ends, which lost 5 bases and 2 bases, there was a span of 16 bases. The CDR3 sequence is 16 residues long. Written as DNA, the CDR3 is TGTGCCAGCAGTGCCACGGACTCTACCACCTACAATGAGCAGTTCTTC. Its protein is CASSATDSTTYNEQFF.

This clonotype was observed a handful of times. The V and J genes are TRBV7-8 and TRBJ1-4; D possibly corresponds to TRBD1 (6 bases). The CDR3 extends over 15 amino acids. Trimming left V 1 base short and J 2 bases short, with 8 bases between. The germline V gene has CDR1 SGHVS and CDR2 FQNEAQ. The CDR3 coding sequence is TGTGCCAGCAGCTTAGTCGGGGGCACTAATGAAAAACTGTTTTTT. This sequence encodes CASSLVGGTNEKLFF.

The V gene is TRBV7-9, the J gene TRBJ2-1; TRBD1 agrees at 7 bases. The J segment lost 5 bases and the V segment lost 5 bases, leaving 3 bases of the junction unmatched. This CDR3 spans 13 amino acids. From germline, CDR1 is SEHNR and CDR2 FQNEAQ (reference sequence). CDR3: CASSVGQNNEQFF. The CDR3 nucleotides read TGTGCCAGCAGCGTGGGACAGAACAATGAGCAGTTCTTC.

Ten or more counts support this clonotype. At one end, the junction sequence differs from germline, possibly due to a read error. The chain employs TRBV12-3 or TRBV12-4 and TRBJ2-5, with D perhaps matching TRBD1 or TRBD2 (5 bases each). The CDR3 is 18 amino acids. The CDR3 DNA reads as TGTGCCAGCAGTTCCAATGTCGGCCCGGGACGCCACCAGGAGACCCAGTACTTC. This gives the protein CASSSNVGPGRHQETQYF.

The rearrangement joins TRBV4-3 to TRBJ2-7; 8 positions match TRBD2. V gave up 0 bases and J gave up 2 bases; unmatched junction bases: 9. The CDR3 is 17 residues long. Germline V lookup: CDR1 LGHNA, CDR2 YSLEER. The CDR3 DNA reads TGCGCCAGCAGCCAAGATGCAGCGGGGGCCCCTACCTACGAGCAGTACTTC. Translated: CASSQDAAGAPTYEQYF.